A selection of T cell receptor beta chains follows, all from one sample in a study of shared clonotypes between healthy human individuals. Method: immunoSEQ multiplex PCR; TCRdb's copy keeps in-frame clones and lacks some. Here the sample spans 1.6 million or so clones, around 95% being singletons. Sequenced: naive CD4+ T cells sorted from blood. The source of these receptors is a man aged 30 to 39 in good health. The CDR3 runs from the conserved cysteine through the conserved F or W. The D gene is left open where the match is weak. Not every row has a clone size; where given, it reads once, few, many or a size class.

>TRBV11-2|NA|NA|TRBJ2-7
TGTGCCAGCAGCGTACAGGGATTTGGCGAGCAGTACTTC
CASSVQGFGEQYF
>TRBV28|TRBD2|NA|TRBJ2-2
TGTGCCAGCAGCAAATCGGGACTAGCGGGAGGGGAGCTGTTTTTT
CASSKSGLAGGELFF
>TRBV28|NA|NA|TRBJ2-7
TGTGCCAGCAGTTCCTTTTTAGCAGTCTCCTACGAGCAGTACTTC
CASSSFLAVSYEQYF
>TRBV27|TRBD2|NA|TRBJ2-7
TGTGCCAGCAGTATCCGGAGGACTAGCGGGAATCGGGGTTACGAGCAGTACTTC
CASSIRRTSGNRGYEQYF
>TRBV5-1|NA|NA|TRBJ2-2
TGCGCCAGCAGCTTGGATCTTGGCGGGGTAACGAACACCGGGGAGCTGTTTTTT
CASSLDLGGVTNTGELFF
>TRBV15|TRBD2|once|TRBJ2-1
TGTGCCACCAGCAGAGGTTCCGGGACTAGATCCCACAATGAGCAGTTCTTC
CATSRGSGTRSHNEQFF
>TRBV9|NA|NA|TRBJ2-7
TGTGCCAGCAGCGTAACTGGCGGATGGGGGACCTACGAGCAGTACTTC
CASSVTGGWGTYEQYF
>TRBV9|TRBD2|NA|TRBJ2-1
TGTGCCAGCAGCGTAGAACCTCTAGCGGGAGGCAACAATGAGCAGTTCTTC
CASSVEPLAGGNNEQFF
>TRBV5-4|TRBD2|NA|TRBJ2-1
TGTGCCAGCAGCCCGGAGGCTAGCGGGAGAATTGAGCAGTTCTTC
CASSPEASGRIEQFF
>TRBV4-1|NA|NA|TRBJ2-5
TGCGCCAGCAGCCAAGATGGTACAGGGAGGCAAGAGACCCAGTACTTC
CASSQDGTGRQETQYF
>TRBV27|NA|NA|TRBJ2-7
TGTGCCAGCAGTTTATCTATGGTGGGTCAACACTACGAGCAGTACTTC
CASSLSMVGQHYEQYF
>TRBV2|NA|NA|TRBJ2-1
TGTGCCAGCAGGGCTCCTAGCAGGGAGCAGTTCTTC
CASRAPSREQFF
>TRBV7-2|NA|NA|TRBJ2-2
TGTGCCAGCAGCTCCTACAGGGTCACCGGGGAGCTGTTTTTT
CASSSYRVTGELFF
>TRBV7-6|NA|NA|TRBJ2-5
TGTGCCAGCAGCTTTACAAAAGGGGGGGTTCAGACCCAGTACTTC
CASSFTKGGVQTQYF
>TRBV11-2|TRBD2|NA|TRBJ2-1
TGTGCCAGCAGCCCACGACTAGCGGGAGACTACAATGAGCAGTTCTTC
CASSPRLAGDYNEQFF
>TRBV15|NA|NA|TRBJ2-1
TGTGCCACCAGCCTTCCGACAGGTTACAATGAGCAGTTCTTC
CATSLPTGYNEQFF
>TRBV5-5|NA|NA|TRBJ2-4
TGTGCCAGCAGCCCAGGACCACATAAAAACATTCAGTACTTC
CASSPGPHKNIQYF
>TRBV7-6|TRBD1|NA|TRBJ2-5
TGTGCCAGCAGCTTAGTGCACAGGGGGAAGACCCAGTACTTC
CASSLVHRGKTQYF
>TRBV6-5|NA|NA|TRBJ2-7
TGTGCCAGCAGTCGTAAACTAGCCTACGAGCAGTACTTC
CASSRKLAYEQYF
>TRBV5-1|TRBD2|NA|TRBJ2-1
TGCGCCAGCACCAGACTAGCGGGGAACTCCTACAATGAGCAGTTCTTC
CASTRLAGNSYNEQFF
>TRBV5-4|NA|NA|TRBJ2-1
TGTGCCAGCAGCTTGGCCGGATCCTACAATGAGCAGTTCTTC
CASSLAGSYNEQFF
>TRBV28|NA|NA|TRBJ2-3
TGTGCCAGCAGTTTCGTAGTACTCAGCACAGATACGCAGTATTTT
CASSFVVLSTDTQYF
>TRBV5-1|TRBD1|once|TRBJ2-5
TGCGCCAGCAGCTTGATCGGGACAGGGGGCAAGACCCAGTACTTC
CASSLIGTGGKTQYF
>TRBV2|NA|NA|TRBJ2-1
TGTGCCAGCCATGGGACGGTAGCCTACAATGAGCAGTTCTTC
CASHGTVAYNEQFF
>TRBV2|NA|once|TRBJ2-1
TGTGCCAGCAGCGACGGGGCGGGGCCCCTGGGTGAGCAGTTCTTC
CASSDGAGPLGEQFF
>TRBV30|NA|NA|TRBJ1-3
TGTGCCTGGAGAATAGGGAACACCATATATTTT
CAWRIGNTIYF
>TRBV15|NA|NA|TRBJ1-2
TGTGCCACCAGCAGGCTCTCAAACTATGGCTACACCTTC
CATSRLSNYGYTF
>TRBV19|NA|NA|TRBJ1-1
TGTGCCAGTAGTATAGCTCGATCAGGGATGGGCACTGAAGCTTTCTTT
CASSIARSGMGTEAFF
>TRBV6-5|NA|once|TRBJ2-1
TGTGCCAGCAGTTTAGCGGCTAACTACAATGAGCAGTTCTTC
CASSLAANYNEQFF
>TRBV5-8|NA|NA|TRBJ2-4
TGTGCCAGCACCGCCATCCGTTCAAGGCAGAACGAGTACTTC
CASTAIRSRQNEYF
>TRBV18|NA|NA|TRBJ1-4
TGTGCCAGCTCACCACCGTCCTTACAGTCTGGAAAACTGTTTTTT
CASSPPSLQSGKLFF
>TRBV25-1|TRBD1|NA|TRBJ1-1
TGTGCCAGCAGTGAATTAGGGACAGGGCTGGGCACTGAAGCTTTCTTT
CASSELGTGLGTEAFF
>TRBV7-8|TRBD2|NA|TRBJ2-1
TGTGCCAGCAGCTTAGATCTAGCGGGAGGTAACAATGAGCAGTTCTTC
CASSLDLAGGNNEQFF
>TRBV28|NA|NA|TRBJ2-4
TGTGCCAGCAGTTTTTTAGCGTCCCAGAGGGATCAGTACTTC
CASSFLASQRDQYF
>TRBV19|NA|NA|TRBJ2-2
TGTGAGGGTCAGGAATCTACCGGGGAGCTGTTTTTT
CEGQESTGELFF
>TRBV7-2|TRBD1|NA|TRBJ1-2
TGTGCCAGCAGCCTAGGGACAGGGATTACTTATGGCTACACCTTC
CASSLGTGITYGYTF
>TRBV15|NA|NA|TRBJ1-5
TGTGCCACCAGCAGAGTAACAGGGCCCGGCGGCAATCAGCCCCAGCATTTT
CATSRVTGPGGNQPQHF
>TRBV6-1|NA|NA|TRBJ1-5
TGTGCCAGCAGTGATCGGGGAACTTATCAGCCCCAGCATTTT
CASSDRGTYQPQHF
>TRBV5-1|TRBD2|once|TRBJ2-3
TGCGCCAGCAGCTACCCCGGACTAGCGGGAAGTAGGGATACGCAGTATTTT
CASSYPGLAGSRDTQYF
>TRBV28|NA|NA|TRBJ2-7
TGTGCCAGCAGTTTATCCGGGTTCGCCTACGAGCAGTACTTC
CASSLSGFAYEQYF
>TRBV7-2|TRBD2|NA|TRBJ2-1
TGTGCTAGCAGCCAGGGACTAGCCAACAATGAGCAGTTCTTC
CASSQGLANNEQFF
>TRBV4-2|NA|NA|TRBJ2-3
TGTGCCAGCAGCCAAGAACTAGCTTTGGGCACAGATACGCAGTATTTT
CASSQELALGTDTQYF
>TRBV29-1|TRBD1|NA|TRBJ2-5
TGCAGCGCAGATTCCGGGACAGGGGGGGAGACCCAGTACTTC
CSADSGTGGETQYF
>TRBV6-5|TRBD1|NA|TRBJ2-2
TGTGCCAGCAGTTTAGGGGGCCCGAACACCGGGGAGCTGTTTTTT
CASSLGGPNTGELFF
>TRBV25-1|TRBD1|NA|TRBJ2-1
TGTGCCAGCAGTGAAGTCCTGACAGGGGTCAATGAGCAGTTCTTC
CASSEVLTGVNEQFF
>TRBV4-1|TRBD2|NA|TRBJ2-1
TGCGCCAGCAGCCAGGGGGGGACTAGCGGGAGCGTCTATGAGCAGTTCTTC
CASSQGGTSGSVYEQFF
>TRBV7-9|NA|once|TRBJ1-2
TGTGCCAGCAGCTTAAGGGTCCAGGCCGGCTACACCTTC
CASSLRVQAGYTF
>TRBV7-9|NA|NA|TRBJ1-1
TGTGCCAGCAGCGTTTGGACAACTCCAAACACTGAAGCTTTCTTT
CASSVWTTPNTEAFF
>TRBV7-8|TRBD2|NA|TRBJ2-7
TGTGCCAGCAGCTTAGCCCGCGGGAGGGCCTACGAGCAGTACTTC
CASSLARGRAYEQYF
>TRBV30|NA|NA|TRBJ1-3
TGTGGAGGGGCCAACTCTGGAAACACCATATATTTT
CGGANSGNTIYF
>TRBV7-8|NA|NA|TRBJ1-5
TGTGCCAGCAGCTTAGTTGGCAGGGCCGCCAATCAGCCCCAGCATTTT
CASSLVGRAANQPQHF
>TRBV18|TRBD2|NA|TRBJ2-6
TGTGCCAGCTCGCCACTAGCGGGAGAACTCTCTGGGGCCAACGTCCTGACTTTC
CASSPLAGELSGANVLTF
>TRBV6-6|NA|NA|TRBJ1-5
TGTGCCGCGGGGAGGGGGGCCGGCAATCAGCCCCAGCATTTT
CAAGRGAGNQPQHF